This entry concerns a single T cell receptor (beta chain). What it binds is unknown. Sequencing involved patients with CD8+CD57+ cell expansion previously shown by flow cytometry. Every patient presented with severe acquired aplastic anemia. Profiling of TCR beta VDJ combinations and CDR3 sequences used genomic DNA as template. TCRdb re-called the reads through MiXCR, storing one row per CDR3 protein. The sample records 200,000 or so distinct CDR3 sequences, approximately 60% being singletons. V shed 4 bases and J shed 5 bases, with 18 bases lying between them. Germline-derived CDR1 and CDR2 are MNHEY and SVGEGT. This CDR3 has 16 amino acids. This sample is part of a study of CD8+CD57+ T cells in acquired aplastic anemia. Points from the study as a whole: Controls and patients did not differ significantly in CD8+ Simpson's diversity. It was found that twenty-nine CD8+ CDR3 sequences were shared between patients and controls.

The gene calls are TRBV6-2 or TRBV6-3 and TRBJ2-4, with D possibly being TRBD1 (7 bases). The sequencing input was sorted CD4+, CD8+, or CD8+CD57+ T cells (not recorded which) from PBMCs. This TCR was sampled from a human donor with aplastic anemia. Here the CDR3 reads CASSSPRGDRQNIQYF. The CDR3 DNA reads TGTGCCAGCAGTTCTCCACGCGGGGACAGACAAAACATTCAGTACTTC.